This entry lists 27 T cell receptor beta chains sequenced from one sample in a study of identical twins. TCRdb reprocessed the 5' RACE reads with MiXCR, giving one entry per CDR3 protein. This sample yields nearly 650,000 distinct CDR3 sequences, of which about 7.1% are seen a single time; 1.6% belongs to the top ten. These data were also filed under a second study, of yellow fever vaccine responses in identical twins.

Source material: PBMCs. The source is a woman aged 18-29 years in good health.

This clonotype has more than one count but fewer than ten. The J gene is TRBJ1-3, the V gene TRBV6-5; TRBD1 agrees at 9 bases. There are 12 residues in the CDR3. The trim removed 7 bases at V and 7 bases at J, leaving 2 bases unmatched. Germline V gives CDR1 MNHEY, CDR2 SVGAGI. CDR3 sequence (DNA): TGTGCCAGCATTGGGACAGGGAACACCATATATTTT. It translates to CASIGTGNTIYF.

The chain links TRBV28 to TRBJ2-3, with 11 bases identical to TRBD1. The CDR3 has 16 residues. V shed 1 base, J shed 6 bases, and the junction held 6 bases outside the gene matches. Germline assignment: CDR1 MDHEN and CDR2 SYDVKM. Here the CDR3 reads CASSLSGQGVGDTQYF. For the CDR3, the DNA is TGTGCCAGCAGTTTATCGGGACAGGGGGTAGGTGATACGCAGTATTTT.

This clonotype occurred a few times. The V and J genes are TRBV12-3 or TRBV12-4 and TRBJ2-4, with D uncertain. The CDR3 is 14 amino acids. V lost 6 bases to trimming and J lost 0 bases, with 9 bases between them. For the CDR3, the DNA is TGTGCCAGCAGCCAGTCCCTAGCCAAAAACATTCAGTACTTC. This gives the protein CASSQSLAKNIQYF.

The rearrangement links TRBV5-4 to TRBJ1-2; maybe TRBD1 (6 bases). V dropped 2 bases and J dropped 5 bases, with 13 bases sitting between them. Looked up from germline, CDR1 is SGHNT and CDR2 is YYREEE (reference sequence). There are 14 residues in the CDR3. The CDR3 spells CASSFGGAGYGYTF. The CDR3 DNA sequence: TGTGCCAGCAGCTTCGGGGGCGCGGGATATGGCTACACCTTC. Drawing the rest from reference TRBV5-4 and TRBJ1-2, the complete variable domain is ETGVTQSPTHLIKTRGQQVTLRCSSQSGHNTVSWYQQALGQGPQFIFQYYREEENGRGNFPPRFSGLQFPNYSSELNVNALELDDSALYLCASSFGGAGYGYTFGSGTRLTVV.

This clonotype was seen more than once but under ten times. The CDR3 bases are TGTGCCAGCAGCTCTACAGGGGGCATCTATGGCTACACCTTC. The encoded protein is CASSSTGGIYGYTF. The chain uses TRBV7-9 and TRBJ1-2; 9 bases are a match to TRBD1. The CDR3 totals 14 residues. V shed 4 bases, J shed 4 bases, and the junction held 4 bases outside the gene matches. Germline assignment: CDR1 SEHNR and CDR2 FQNEAQ (reference sequence).

This clonotype was observed many times. This sequence joins TRBV4-2 and TRBJ2-7, with D possibly TRBD1 on 5 matching bases. The CDR3 is made up of 15 amino acids. Trimming stripped 4 bases from V and 6 bases from J, with 19 bases between. CDR1 and CDR2 from the germline V gene are LGHNA and YNFKEQ. CDR3 in DNA: TGTGCCAGCAGCCTCCAAAGTGATAGTAGGGGCGAGCAGTACTTC. This gives the protein CASSLQSDSRGEQYF.

This clonotype was counted ten times or more. This chain links TRBV29-1 with TRBJ2-3; D not certain. The germline V and J ends were trimmed by 3 bases and 6 bases, with 10 bases remaining between them. This CDR3 has 12 amino acids. Germline V gene data show CDR1 as SQVTM and CDR2 as ANQGSEA. CDR3 nucleotide sequence: TGCAGCGTTGATTGGGCGCGCGATACGCAGTATTTT. It codes for CSVDWARDTQYF.

V and J are TRBV5-6 and TRBJ2-3; 9 bases agree with TRBD1. The V gene's germline CDR1 is SGHDT and CDR2 YYEEEE. The CDR3 runs to 12 residues. V was pared by 3 bases and J by 13 bases, with 6 bases of the junction left unmatched. CDR3 sequence (DNA): TGTGCCAGCAGCTCCGGACAGGGGAAGGAGTATTTT. This translates into CASSSGQGKEYF.

This clonotype has ten or more counts. The rearrangement joins TRBV7-2 to TRBJ1-5; D is unresolved. CDR1 is SGHTA and CDR2 is FQGNSA in the germline V gene. Trimming shortened V by 1 base and J by 12 bases, and 13 bases separated the two germline ends. This CDR3 has 13 amino acids. CDR3 loop: CASSLGAGEVQHF. In DNA, the CDR3 is TGTGCCAGCAGCTTAGGGGCAGGAGAAGTCCAGCATTTT. The full variable domain, completed using reference TRBV7-2 and TRBJ1-5, is GAGVSQSPSNKVTEKGKDVELRCDPISGHTALYWYRQSLGQGLEFLIYFQGNSAPDKSGLPSDRFSAERTGGSVSTLTIQRTQQEDSAVYLCASSLGAGEVQHFGDGTRLSIL.

This clonotype was observed at least ten times. The chain links TRBV25-1 to TRBJ1-1; D perhaps matches TRBD1 (5 bases). Trimming pared 3 bases from V and 1 base from J, leaving 15 bases between. This CDR3 contains 16 residues. CDR1 and CDR2 (germline): MGHDK, SYGVNS. This CDR3 is CASSDQGGVRNTEAFF. The CDR3 region has the DNA TGTGCCAGCAGTGACCAAGGAGGGGTTCGGAACACTGAAGCTTTCTTT.

The chain couples TRBV6-5 to TRBJ2-1; 9 bases fit TRBD1. Germline V gene lookup returns CDR1 MNHEY and CDR2 SVGAGI. The CDR3 consists of 12 residues. J lost 9 bases, V lost 6 bases, and 3 bases had no gene match. Written as DNA, the CDR3 is TGTGCCAGCAGAAGACAGGGGGGTGAGCAGTTCTTC. Translated: CASRRQGGEQFF.

This clonotype was seen more than once but under ten times. This chain links TRBV9 with TRBJ1-2, with 7 bases aligning to TRBD1. Trimming cost V 4 bases and J 2 bases; bases outside gene matches: 20. There are 19 residues in the CDR3. Germline CDR1 SGDLS, CDR2 YYNGEE. The CDR3 loop reads CASSTGPNGLRDRNYGYTF. CDR3 DNA sequence: TGTGCCAGCAGCACCGGACCAAACGGACTACGGGACAGAAACTATGGCTACACCTTC.

The sample holds many counts of this clonotype. The gene calls are TRBV20-1 and TRBJ2-1; TRBD2 aligns across 9 bases. This CDR3 is built from 16 residues. The germline gives CDR1 DFQATT, CDR2 SNEGSKA (reference sequence). V was clipped by 0 bases and J by 5 bases; unmatched bases: 8. In DNA, the CDR3 is TGCAGTGCTAGAGATTTCGCGCGGGGGGGCCACAATGAGCAGTTCTTC. This gives the protein CSARDFARGGHNEQFF.

The CDR3 nucleotides read TGTGCCAGCAGTTACGCCGGGACTAGCGGAACCATGGGCTTAGTGCAGTACTTC. Amino acids: CASSYAGTSGTMGLVQYF. The chain employs TRBV6-5 and TRBJ2-7, with 11 positions matching TRBD2. CDR1 MNHEY and CDR2 SVGAGI come from the germline V gene. V gave up 2 bases and J gave up 9 bases; unmatched junction bases: 18. There are 18 residues in the CDR3.

In its sample, this clonotype was seen a few times. This sequence joins TRBV12-3 or TRBV12-4 and TRBJ2-5; the match to TRBD1 covers 7 bases. CDR3 size: 13 residues. The V and J ends lost 7 bases and 6 bases, in that order; junction bases with no gene match: 8. CDR3: CASTLDRAKTQYF. CDR3 nucleotides: TGTGCCAGCACCCTAGACAGGGCCAAGACCCAGTACTTC.

In its sample, this clonotype was seen a few times. The chain couples TRBV2 to TRBJ2-5; 14 bases are shared with TRBD2. The CDR3 loop spans 17 amino acids. Germline trimming cut 1 base from V and 6 bases from J; bases unmatched to any gene: 7. Germline-derived CDR1 and CDR2 are SNHLY and FYNNEI. The CDR3 is CASSEGGLAGGLKTQYF. The CDR3 bases are TGTGCCAGCAGTGAAGGCGGACTAGCGGGGGGTTTGAAGACCCAGTACTTC.

This clonotype was seen ten or more times. The chain combines TRBV7-6 with TRBJ2-5, with D unclear. The CDR3 is 14 residues long. V dropped 0 bases and J dropped 7 bases, with 12 bases sitting between them. Germline V gene lookup returns CDR1 SGHVS and CDR2 FNYEAQ. The CDR3: CASSLAELAGTQYF. As DNA, the CDR3 is TGTGCCAGCAGCTTAGCGGAGCTTGCTGGGACCCAGTACTTC.

This clonotype showed up many times. The rearrangement joins TRBV4-2 to TRBJ1-1; D call uncertain. From germline, CDR1 is LGHNA and CDR2 YNFKEQ. Trimming took off 5 bases at V and 0 bases at J, with 10 bases between the two ends. The CDR3 is 14 amino acids. CDR3 in amino acids: CASSLKTLNTEAFF. CDR3 DNA: TGTGCCAGCAGCTTAAAGACACTGAACACTGAAGCTTTCTTT.

CDR3 DNA sequence: TGCAGTGCTGGGGGAACAGGGGCGCCCTACAATGAGCAGTTCTTC. Translated: CSAGGTGAPYNEQFF. V and J are TRBV20-1 and TRBJ2-1; TRBD1 agrees at 7 bases. The germline V gene has CDR1 DFQATT and CDR2 SNEGSKA (reference sequence). V lost 5 bases to trimming and J lost 2 bases; unmatched junction nucleotides: 9. The CDR3 has 15 amino acids.

The rearrangement links TRBV2 to TRBJ2-2, with D perhaps matching TRBD2 (5 bases). The CDR3 is 13 residues long. V was cut by 6 bases and J by 3 bases, with 8 bases left in between. Germline values: CDR1 SNHLY, CDR2 FYNNEI. This CDR3 reads CASRKGDTGELFF. CDR3 bases: TGTGCCAGCAGGAAGGGAGACACCGGGGAGCTGTTTTTT.

The chain carries TRBV28 and TRBJ2-1, with 7 positions matching TRBD2. V was pared by 2 bases and J by 1 base, with 5 bases of the junction left unmatched. Germline V gene sequence: CDR1 MDHEN, CDR2 SYDVKM. The CDR3 runs to 16 residues. The CDR3 loop is CASSLDWGGSYNEQFF. CDR3 DNA sequence: TGTGCCAGCAGTTTAGATTGGGGGGGGTCCTACAATGAGCAGTTCTTC.

This clonotype was counted only a few times. The rearrangement joins TRBV12-3 or TRBV12-4 to TRBJ2-1; D unclear. Trimming cost V 5 bases and J 6 bases, with 11 bases left between them. This CDR3 spans 13 amino acids. CDR3 protein: CASSPGPSNEQFF. The CDR3 coding sequence is TGTGCCAGCAGTCCCGGGCCCAGCAATGAGCAGTTCTTC.

V usage is TRBV6-1 and J usage is TRBJ2-7, with 10 bases lining up with TRBD1. CDR3 length: 15 residues. J was trimmed by 4 bases and V by 6 bases; bases with no gene match: 9. Looked up from germline, CDR1 is MNHNS and CDR2 is SASEGT. CDR3: CASSTGTGASYEQYV. In DNA, the CDR3 is TGTGCCAGCAGCACCGGGACAGGGGCCTCGTACGAGCAGTACGTC.

The chain uses TRBV7-9 and TRBJ1-2; no clear D. The CDR3 runs to 12 residues. CDR1 SEHNR and CDR2 FQNEAQ come from the germline V gene (reference sequence). The ends were cut back, 5 bases at V and 10 bases at J, with 14 bases in the middle. CDR3 loop: CASSLTDLDYTF. The CDR3 nucleotides are TGTGCCAGCAGCCTTACTGACCTGGACTACACCTTC.

This clonotype was found many times. J is TRBJ2-5 and V is TRBV20-1, with 10 bases identical to TRBD2. The V gene end was trimmed by 3 bases and the J gene end by 2 bases; junction bases not matched to a gene: 3. The CDR3 extends over 14 amino acids. Germline V gives CDR1 DFQATT, CDR2 SNEGSKA (reference sequence). The DNA of the CDR3 is TGCAGTGCTAGGCTAGCGGGGGTTCAAGAGACCCAGTACTTC. Its protein is CSARLAGVQETQYF.

This clonotype was seen many times. The rearrangement links TRBV27 to TRBJ2-5, with 9 nucleotides matching TRBD1. The CDR3 extends over 15 amino acids. Germline V gene lookup returns CDR1 MNHEY and CDR2 SMNVEV (reference sequence). Trimming at V came to 3 bases and at J to 5 bases, leaving 7 bases not matched to a gene. In nucleotides, the CDR3 is TGTGCCAGCAGTTTTTCGGGACAGGGTTCTGAGACCCAGTACTTC. Translating it yields CASSFSGQGSETQYF.

This clonotype was seen a handful of times. The genes are TRBV2 and TRBJ2-7; D is unclear. Trimming left V 10 bases short and J 8 bases short, with 6 bases between. This CDR3 is built from 8 residues. The germline gives CDR1 SNHLY, CDR2 FYNNEI. The CDR3 protein is CATDKQYF. In DNA, the CDR3 is TGTGCCACCGATAAGCAGTACTTC.